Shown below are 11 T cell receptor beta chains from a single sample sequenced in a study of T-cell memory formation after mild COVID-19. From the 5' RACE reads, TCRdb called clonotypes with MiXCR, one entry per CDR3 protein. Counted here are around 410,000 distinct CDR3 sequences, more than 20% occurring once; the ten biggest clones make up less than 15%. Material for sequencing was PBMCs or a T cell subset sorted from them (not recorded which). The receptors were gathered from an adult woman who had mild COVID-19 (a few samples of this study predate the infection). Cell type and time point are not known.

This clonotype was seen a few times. CDR3 nucleotides: TGTGCCAGCAGCTTAGTGACTAGTGGACGAGATACGCAGTATTTT. Its protein product is CASSLVTSGRDTQYF. The rearrangement joins TRBV7-9 to TRBJ2-3, with D tentatively TRBD2 (6 bases). V lost 1 base and J 5 bases, leaving 13 bases between the germline ends. CDR1 SEHNR and CDR2 FQNEAQ come from the germline V gene (reference sequence). There are 15 residues in the CDR3.

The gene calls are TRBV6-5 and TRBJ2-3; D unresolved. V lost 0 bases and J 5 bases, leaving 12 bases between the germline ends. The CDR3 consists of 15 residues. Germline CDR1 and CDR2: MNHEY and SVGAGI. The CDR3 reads CASSYSTRARDTQYF. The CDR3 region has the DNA TGTGCCAGCAGTTACTCGACAAGAGCTAGAGATACGCAGTATTTT.

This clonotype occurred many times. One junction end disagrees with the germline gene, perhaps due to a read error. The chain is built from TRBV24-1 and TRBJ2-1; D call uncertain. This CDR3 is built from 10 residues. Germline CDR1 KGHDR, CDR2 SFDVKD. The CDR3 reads CATSAKKEDF. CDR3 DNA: TGTGCCACCAGTGCGAAGAAAGAAGACTTC.

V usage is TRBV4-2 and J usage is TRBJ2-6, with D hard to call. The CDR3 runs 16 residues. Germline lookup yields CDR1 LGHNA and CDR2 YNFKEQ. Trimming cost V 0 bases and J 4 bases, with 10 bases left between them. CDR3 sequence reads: CASSQDPNRGANVLTF. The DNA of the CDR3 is TGTGCCAGCAGCCAAGACCCAAACCGGGGGGCCAACGTCCTGACTTTC.

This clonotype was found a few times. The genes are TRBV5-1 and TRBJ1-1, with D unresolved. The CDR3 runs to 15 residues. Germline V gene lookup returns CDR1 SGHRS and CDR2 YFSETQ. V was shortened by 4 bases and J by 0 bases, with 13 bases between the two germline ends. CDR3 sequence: CASSPNTMMNTEAFF. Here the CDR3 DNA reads TGCGCCAGCAGCCCTAACACGATGATGAACACTGAAGCTTTCTTT.

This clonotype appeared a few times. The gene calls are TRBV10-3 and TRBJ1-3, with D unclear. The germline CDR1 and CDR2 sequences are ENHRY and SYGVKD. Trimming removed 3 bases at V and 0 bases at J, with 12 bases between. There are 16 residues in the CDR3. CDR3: CAISDGGFGSGNTIYF. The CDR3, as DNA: TGTGCCATCAGTGACGGAGGGTTCGGCTCTGGAAACACCATATATTTT.

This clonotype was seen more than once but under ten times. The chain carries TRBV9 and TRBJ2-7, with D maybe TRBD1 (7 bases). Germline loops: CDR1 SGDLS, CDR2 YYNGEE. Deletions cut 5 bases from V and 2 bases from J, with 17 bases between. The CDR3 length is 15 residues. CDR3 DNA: TGTGCCAGCAGTACAGGGGCTAGCGCTACCTACGAGCAGTACTTC. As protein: CASSTGASATYEQYF.

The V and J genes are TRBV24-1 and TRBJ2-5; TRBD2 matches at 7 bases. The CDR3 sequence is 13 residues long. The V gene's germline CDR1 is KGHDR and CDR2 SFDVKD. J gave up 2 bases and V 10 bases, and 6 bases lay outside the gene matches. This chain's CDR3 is CATSRGSQETQYF. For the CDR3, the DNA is TGTGCCACTTCGCGGGGGTCTCAAGAGACCCAGTACTTC.

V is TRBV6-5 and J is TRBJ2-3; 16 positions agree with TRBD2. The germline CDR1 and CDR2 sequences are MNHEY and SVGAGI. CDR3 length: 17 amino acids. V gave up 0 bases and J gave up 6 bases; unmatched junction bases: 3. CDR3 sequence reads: CASSYSGLAGGPDTQYF. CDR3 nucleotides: TGTGCCAGCAGTTACTCGGGACTAGCGGGAGGGCCCGATACGCAGTATTTT.

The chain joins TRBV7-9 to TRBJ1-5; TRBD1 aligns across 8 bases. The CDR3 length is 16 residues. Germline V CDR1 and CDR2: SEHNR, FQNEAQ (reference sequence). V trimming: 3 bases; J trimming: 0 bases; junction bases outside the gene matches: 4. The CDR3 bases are TGTGCCAGCAGCTTTGCGGACAGGGATAGCAATCAGCCCCAGCATTTT. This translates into CASSFADRDSNQPQHF. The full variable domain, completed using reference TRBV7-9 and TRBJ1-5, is DTGVSQNPRHKITKRGQNVTFRCDPISEHNRLYWYRQTLGQGPEFLTYFQNEAQLEKSRLLSDRFSAERPKGSFSTLEIQRTEQGDSAMYLCASSFADRDSNQPQHFGDGTRLSIL.

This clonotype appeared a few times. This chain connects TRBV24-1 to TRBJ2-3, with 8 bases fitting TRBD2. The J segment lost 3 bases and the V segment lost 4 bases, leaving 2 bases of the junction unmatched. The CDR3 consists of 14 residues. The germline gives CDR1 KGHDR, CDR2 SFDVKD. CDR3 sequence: CATSDGRATDTQYF. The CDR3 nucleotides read TGTGCCACCAGTGACGGGAGGGCGACAGATACGCAGTATTTT.